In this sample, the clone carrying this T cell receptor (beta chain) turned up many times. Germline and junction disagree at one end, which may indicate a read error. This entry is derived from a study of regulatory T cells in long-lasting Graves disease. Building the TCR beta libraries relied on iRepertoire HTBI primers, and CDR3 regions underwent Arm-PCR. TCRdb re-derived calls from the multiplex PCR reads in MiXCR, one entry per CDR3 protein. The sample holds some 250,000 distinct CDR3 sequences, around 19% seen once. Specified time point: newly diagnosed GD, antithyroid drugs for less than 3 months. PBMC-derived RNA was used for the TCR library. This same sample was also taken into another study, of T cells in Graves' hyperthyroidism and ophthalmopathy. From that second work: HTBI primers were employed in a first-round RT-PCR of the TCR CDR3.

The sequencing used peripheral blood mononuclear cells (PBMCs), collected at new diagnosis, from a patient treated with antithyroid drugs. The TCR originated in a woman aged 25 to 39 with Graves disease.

CDR3: CSARGTVF. The CDR3 region has the DNA TGCAGTGCCCGAGGGACAGTTTTC. The chain combines TRBV20-1 with TRBJ1-2, with 7 bases fitting TRBD1. Germline V gene sequence: CDR1 DFQATT, CDR2 SNEGSKA (reference sequence). The CDR3 spans 8 residues.